A selection of T cell receptor beta chains follows, all from one sample in a study of T cells in Graves' hyperthyroidism and ophthalmopathy. One entry per CDR3 protein, called by TCRdb with MiXCR from the multiplex PCR reads. This table holds nearly 600,000 distinct CDR3 sequences, over 11% found once. The sequencing input was blood. These receptors all stem from a woman between 25 and 40 years old with Graves' hyperthyroidism that later progressed to Graves' ophthalmopathy. The CDR3 runs from the conserved cysteine through the conserved F or W. A D gene is named only where the DNA matches it firmly. A row's size may be missing; if present it is once, few, many or a size class.

D,J,length,size,V,DNA,CDR3
NA,TRBJ1-1,13,NA,TRBV6-1,TGTGCCAGCAGTAAGAATGGGCAGACTGAAGCTTTCTTT,CASSKNGQTEAFF
TRBD2,TRBJ2-7,15,many,TRBV7-2,TGTGCCAGCAGCCGACTAGCGGGAGTAACCTACGAGCAGTACTTC,CASSRLAGVTYEQYF
TRBD1,TRBJ2-7,14,few,TRBV5-8,TGTGCCAGCAGCCTCGGGACAGGGGTTCCCGAGCAGTACTTC,CASSLGTGVPEQYF
NA,TRBJ2-7,15,many,TRBV6-5,TGTGCCAGCAGTTACTCGCCGACGGCATACTACGAGCAGTACTTC,CASSYSPTAYYEQYF
NA,TRBJ2-7,13,NA,TRBV29-1,TGCAGCGTTGAAAACGGGGATTACAATGAGCAGTACTTC,CSVENGDYNEQYF
NA,TRBJ2-3,13,many,TRBV29-1,TGCAGCGTTGAACTGGGCCGTGGAGATACGCAGTATTTT,CSVELGRGDTQYF
NA,TRBJ2-7,14,NA,TRBV7-6,TGTGCCAGCAGCCACGGGACGCGTACCTACGAGCAGTACTTC,CASSHGTRTYEQYF
NA,TRBJ1-5,13,few,TRBV6-1,TGTGCCACTAGCCGGGGAAATTATCAGCCCCAGCATTTT,CATSRGNYQPQHF
NA,TRBJ2-2,16,few,TRBV6-5,TGTGCCAGCAGTTACTCCAGGGACCCTGTCACCGGGGAGCTGTTTTTT,CASSYSRDPVTGELFF
NA,TRBJ2-5,14,few,TRBV19,TGTGCCACCAGAACAGGGGACTTTCAAGAGACCCAGTACTTC,CATRTGDFQETQYF
NA,TRBJ2-5,16,many,TRBV7-2,TGTGCCAGCAGCCCACCCCGTGGAGGGTATGAGGAGACCCAGTACTTC,CASSPPRGGYEETQYF
NA,TRBJ2-1,14,many,TRBV12-3/TRBV12-4,TGTGCCAGTCGCGACCGGCCCTCCTACAATGAGCAGTTCTTC,CASRDRPSYNEQFF
NA,TRBJ2-1,18,many,TRBV7-9,TGTGCCAGCAGCTTCACCTGGGGAAATTCAGGGACCTACAATGAGCAGTTCTTC,CASSFTWGNSGTYNEQFF
NA,TRBJ1-5,17,NA,TRBV19,TGTGCCAGTAGTAGATATGGGACGGAAAATAGCAATCAGCCCCAGCATTTT,CASSRYGTENSNQPQHF
TRBD1,TRBJ1-4,14,NA,TRBV7-9,TGTGCCAACAGCAGGGACAGGGGTAATGAAAAACTGTTTTTT,CANSRDRGNEKLFF
TRBD2,TRBJ2-4,15,NA,TRBV3-1,TGTGCCAGCAGCCAAGTGGGGGGGGGGAAAAACATTCAGTACTTC,CASSQVGGGKNIQYF
NA,TRBJ2-1,15,NA,TRBV19,TGTGCCAGTACAGGGGAGGGGGGCCTGTACAATGAGCAGTTCTTC,CASTGEGGLYNEQFF
NA,TRBJ1-1,12,few,TRBV6-1,TGTGCCAGCAGGCCAGGGTTTACTGAAGCTTTCTTT,CASRPGFTEAFF
NA,TRBJ2-3,15,many,TRBV3-1,TGTGCCAGCAGCCAAGATACGACAAACACAGATACGCAGTATTTT,CASSQDTTNTDTQYF
NA,TRBJ2-4,17,NA,TRBV20-1,TGCAGTGCTAGTCTGGCGGGTAAACTCCTAGCCAAAAACATTCAGTACTTC,CSASLAGKLLAKNIQYF
TRBD2,TRBJ2-1,16,NA,TRBV9,TGTGCCAGCAGCGCCCCCGCGGGAGAGTTAGGCAATGAGCAGTTCTTC,CASSAPAGELGNEQFF
NA,TRBJ1-4,13,many,TRBV20-1,TGCAGTGCTTCAAGGGGGGCTAATGAAAAACTGTTTTTT,CSASRGANEKLFF
NA,TRBJ1-2,16,many,TRBV20-1,TGCAGTGTTCCTCCAACACCGGATTCGACTAACTATGGCTACACCTTC,CSVPPTPDSTNYGYTF
NA,TRBJ2-7,14,few,TRBV7-2,TGTGCCAGCAGCTTGGGCCTCCCTTTCTACGAGCAGTACTTC,CASSLGLPFYEQYF
NA,TRBJ1-1,13,many,TRBV19,TGTGCCAGTAGTATAGCGGGGGTCAGCCAAGCTTTCTTT,CASSIAGVSQAFF
NA,TRBJ2-7,12,many,TRBV18,TGTGCCAGCTCACCCAGGTACGACGAGCAGTACTTC,CASSPRYDEQYF
TRBD1,TRBJ1-4,15,many,TRBV4-3,TGCGCCAGCAGCCCAGGGGGAGGCAGGAATGAAAAACTGTTTTTT,CASSPGGGRNEKLFF
NA,TRBJ2-1,12,many,TRBV11-2,TGTGCCAGCAGCTCTACAGCGGGTGAGCAGTTCTTC,CASSSTAGEQFF
TRBD2,TRBJ2-6,16,many,TRBV12-3/TRBV12-4,TGTGCCAGCAGTTGGGGGGGGGGCTCTGGGGCCAACGTCCTGACTTTC,CASSWGGGSGANVLTF
NA,TRBJ2-3,16,many,TRBV11-1,TGTGCCAGCAGTCCAGGGCCGCCAGGGGCGGCAGATACGCAGTATTTT,CASSPGPPGAADTQYF
TRBD2,TRBJ2-7,19,many,TRBV2,TGTGCCAGCAGTGAAGGGGGACTAGCGGGAGGTATAGGCTCCTACGAGCAGTACTTC,CASSEGGLAGGIGSYEQYF
NA,TRBJ1-5,15,many,TRBV12-5,TGTGCTAGTGGTTTGGTTTCCGGGGGCCCTCAGCCCCAGCATTTT,CASGLVSGGPQPQHF
NA,TRBJ2-4,15,few,TRBV3-1,TGTGCCAGCAACCCTCCGGCGCTAGCCAAAAACATTCAGTACTTC,CASNPPALAKNIQYF
NA,TRBJ1-1,14,medium-sized,TRBV11-2,TGTGCCAGCAGCTTGGAGGGGTCATGGACTGAAGCTTTCTTT,CASSLEGSWTEAFF
TRBD2,TRBJ2-1,14,few,TRBV5-1,TGCGCCAGCAGCTCTGCGGGGGGGGGCAATGAGCAGTTCTTC,CASSSAGGGNEQFF
TRBD2,TRBJ2-3,13,few,TRBV20-1,TGCAGTGCACCGAGCGGGAGGCAAGATACGCAGTATTTT,CSAPSGRQDTQYF
NA,TRBJ1-4,14,many,TRBV27,TGTGCCAGCAGTTCCGAGGGGTTAGGGGAAAAACTGTTTTTT,CASSSEGLGEKLFF
NA,TRBJ2-2,14,NA,TRBV14,TGTGCCAGCAGCCAACACCAGAACACCGGGGAGCTGTTTTTT,CASSQHQNTGELFF
TRBD2,TRBJ2-3,14,NA,TRBV19,TGTGCCAGTAGTATCATCGGACTAGCTCGCCGCCCGTATTTT,CASSIIGLARRPYF
NA,TRBJ2-1,13,few,TRBV24-1,TGTGCCACCAGTCGGGACCAAAACAATGAGCAGTTCTTC,CATSRDQNNEQFF
TRBD2,TRBJ2-1,16,many,TRBV27,TGTGCCAGCAGTATCTCTAGCGGGGCGGCCTACAATGAGCAGTTCTTC,CASSISSGAAYNEQFF
NA,TRBJ1-4,12,NA,TRBV10-3,TGTGCCATCAGTGAGTTAGAGGAAAAACTGTTTTTT,CAISELEEKLFF
NA,TRBJ1-5,13,few,TRBV19,TGTGCCACCAAAGGGGTTAGCAATCAGCCCCAGCATTTT,CATKGVSNQPQHF
TRBD2,TRBJ2-1,15,many,TRBV27,TGTGCCAGCAGAAATAGCGGGGGATCCTACAATGAGCAGTTCTTC,CASRNSGGSYNEQFF
NA,TRBJ2-2,15,many,TRBV6-1,TGTGCCAGCAGTGATTTGGTAGGGCACTCCGGGGAGCTGTTTTTT,CASSDLVGHSGELFF
NA,TRBJ1-5,14,many,TRBV28,TGTGCCAGCAGTCCATCCGGACAGAGCAAGGTCCAGCATTTT,CASSPSGQSKVQHF
TRBD2,TRBJ2-1,14,many,TRBV4-2,TGTGCCAGCAGCCCAGGACTAGCGGGACATGAGCAGTTCTTC,CASSPGLAGHEQFF